This T cell receptor beta chain was sequenced during a study of blood T cell repertoires in COVID-19. On the study more broadly: Acute and convalescent COVID-19 samples came from the United States, Italy and Spain. T cells, B-cell-depleted T cells, or PBMCs supplied cDNA or gDNA.

All enrollees were about 18 to 89 years old and from approximately 25 US areas. Participants were placed into cohorts based on the clinical history they reported. The CDR3 is 15 residues long. TCRdb's table, derived via immunoSEQ multiplex PCR, lists solely in-frame clones and lacks some. The profile covers 200,000 to 250,000 clones, with about 85% appearing a single time and about 10% taken by the ten largest. The gene calls are TRBV21-1 and TRBJ2-5; no check of the table's D call, TRBD1, against the DNA was made. TRBV21-1 is given as a pseudogene. This sequence was found in a man aged 25-45 years who had recovered from COVID-19. Material for sequencing was PBMCs or T cells enriched from blood (not recorded which). CDR3 loop: CASSTTGQGEETQYF. CDR3 coding DNA: TGTGCCAGCAGCACGACTGGACAGGGGGAAGAGACCCAGTACTTC.